These 4 T cell receptor beta chains were all obtained from the same sample, sequenced in a study of cytomegalovirus exposure and HLA in healthy donors. Sequencing was performed with immunoSEQ multiplex PCR; in TCRdb, only in-frame clones are kept and a portion is missing. The table lists approximately 90,000 clones, about 96% of them singletons. Sequenced sample: PBMCs. The receptors derive from a man aged 18 to 35 in good health and CMV-seronegative.

The J gene is TRBJ1-1, the V gene TRBV28, with a possible D match to TRBD1 (5 bases). CDR3 length equals 15 residues. Germline V gene data show CDR1 as MDHEN and CDR2 as SYDVKM. V was cut by 5 bases and J by 2 bases, with 15 bases left in between. CDR3 sequence reads: CASSPPRGLNTEAFF. The CDR3 nucleotides are TGTGCCAGCAGTCCTCCCCGGGGACTTAACACTGAAGCTTTCTTT.

The V gene is TRBV4-1, the J gene TRBJ2-7; 9 positions agree with TRBD2. The V gene end was trimmed by 0 bases and the J gene end by 2 bases; junction bases not matched to a gene: 8. Germline V CDR1 and CDR2: MGHRA, YSYEKL. The CDR3 consists of 17 residues. This CDR3 is CASSQDSGTSTTYEQYF. The CDR3 DNA sequence: TGCGCCAGCAGCCAAGACTCCGGGACTAGCACCACCTACGAGCAGTACTTC.

The chain is built from TRBV5-1 and TRBJ2-3; 7 bases are a match to TRBD1. The V and J ends lost 1 base and 5 bases, in that order; junction bases with no gene match: 13. Germline CDR1 and CDR2: SGHRS and YFSETQ. The CDR3 consists of 17 residues. CDR3 DNA: TGCGCCAGCAGCTTGACGGAAAACAGGGGATTGGGAGATACGCAGTATTTT. Protein: CASSLTENRGLGDTQYF.

The V and J genes are TRBV30 and TRBJ2-3; D might be TRBD2 (6 bases). Trimming cost V 0 bases and J 7 bases, with 14 bases left between them. Germline-derived CDR1 and CDR2 are GTSNPN and SVGIG (reference sequence). The CDR3 totals 14 residues. DNA for the CDR3: TGTGCCTGGAGTGTGGGGGGAGCTTCTCATACGCAGTATTTT. Encoded protein: CAWSVGGASHTQYF.